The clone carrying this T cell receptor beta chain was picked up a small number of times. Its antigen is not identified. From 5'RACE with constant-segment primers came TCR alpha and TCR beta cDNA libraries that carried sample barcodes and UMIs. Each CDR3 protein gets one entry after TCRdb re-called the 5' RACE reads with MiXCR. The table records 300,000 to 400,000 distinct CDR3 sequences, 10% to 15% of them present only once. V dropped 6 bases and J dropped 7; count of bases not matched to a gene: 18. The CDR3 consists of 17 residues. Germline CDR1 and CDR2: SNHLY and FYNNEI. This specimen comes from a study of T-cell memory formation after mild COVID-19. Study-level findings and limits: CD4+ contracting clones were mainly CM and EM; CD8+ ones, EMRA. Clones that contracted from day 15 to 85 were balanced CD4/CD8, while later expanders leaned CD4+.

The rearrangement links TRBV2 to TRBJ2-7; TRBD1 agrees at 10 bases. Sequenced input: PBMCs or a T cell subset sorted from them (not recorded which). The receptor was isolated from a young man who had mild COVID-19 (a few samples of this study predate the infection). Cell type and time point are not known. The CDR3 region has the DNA TGTGCCAGCAGACCAGGGACAGGGGTTTTACGACCTCGTGAGCAGTACTTC. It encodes CASRPGTGVLRPREQYF. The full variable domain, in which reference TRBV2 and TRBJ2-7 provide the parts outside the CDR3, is EPEVTQTPSHQVTQMGQEVILRCVPISNHLYFYWYRQILGQKVEFLVSFYNNEISEKSEIFDDQFSVERPDGSNFTLKIRSTKLEDSAMYFCASRPGTGVLRPREQYFGPGTRLTVT.